This TCR beta chain was sequenced in a study of shared clonotypes between healthy human individuals. Germline V gives CDR1 KGHSY, CDR2 FQNENV. The CDR3 runs to 13 residues. Trimming removed 0 bases at V and 6 bases at J, with 6 bases between. All of the donors resided in Nashville, Tennessee, and each was a Caucasian adult. The split of CD4+ cells yielded CD45RA+ naive and CD45RA-negative memory subsets. Produced via immunoSEQ multiplex PCR; TCRdb's table is partial and in-frame only. The data show roughly 1 million clones, about 75% seen once. The sample comprised memory CD4+ T cells sorted from blood. As for subset: CD45RA-negative fraction. The V and J genes are TRBV16 and TRBJ2-1; D unresolved. This TCR was recovered from a man aged 18 to 35 in good health. The CDR3 DNA is TGTGCCAGCAGCCAATCGAATCCCAATGAGCAGTTCTTC. The encoded protein is CASSQSNPNEQFF.